One sample yielded the 22 T cell receptor beta chains listed below, sequenced in a study of blood T cell repertoires in COVID-19. The protocol was immunoSEQ multiplex PCR, while the TCRdb copy is restricted to in-frame clones and leaves out a portion. Of about 370,000 clones in the sample, around nine tenths are singletons; the top ten hold 1.5% to 2%. Sequenced: PBMCs or T cells enriched from blood (not recorded which). The receptors shown here come from a woman aged 25-40 years who had recovered from COVID-19.

This clone was counted a few times. The chain joins TRBV18 to TRBJ2-4, with 9 bases identical to TRBD1. The CDR3 sequence is 17 residues long. V shed 5 bases and J 0 bases; nucleotides not matched to a gene: 8. Germline assignment: CDR1 KGHSH and CDR2 LQKENI. CDR3 protein: CASSSLRDRVAKNIQYF. The CDR3 bases are TGTGCCAGCTCATCATTACGGGACAGGGTAGCCAAAAACATTCAGTACTTC.

The V gene is TRBV6-4, the J gene TRBJ2-3; 8 nucleotides agree with TRBD2. The CDR3 extends over 16 amino acids. J lost 4 bases, V lost 0 bases, and 6 bases had no gene match. Germline CDR1 is MRHNA and CDR2 is SNTAGT. In DNA, the CDR3 is TGTGCCAGCAGTGACTCGACCGCCGGGGGGGCAGATACGCAGTATTTT. Its protein is CASSDSTAGGADTQYF.

The chain employs TRBV4-2 and TRBJ2-6; weak D call: TRBD1 (6 bases). The CDR3 length is 19 residues. Germline CDR1 and CDR2: LGHNA and YNFKEQ. Trimming took 0 bases from V and 4 from J, leaving 19 bases between them. For the CDR3, the DNA is TGTGCCAGCAGCCAAGAGAGAGTACAGGGATGGGGGGGGGCCAACGTCCTGACTTTC. This gives the protein CASSQERVQGWGGANVLTF.

DNA of the CDR3: TGTGCCAGCAGCTTAACGGGACAGGGTTTTGAAGCTTTCTTT. It translates to CASSLTGQGFEAFF. The chain joins TRBV7-3 to TRBJ1-1, with 9 positions matching TRBD1. This CDR3 is 14 amino acids long. The junction had 3 bases not matched to a gene; V was cut back by 0 bases and J by 7 bases. From germline, CDR1 is SGHTA and CDR2 FQGTGA.

The rearrangement uses TRBV7-3 and TRBJ2-3; D gene ambiguous. CDR3 size: 14 residues. Germline CDR1 reads SGHTA; CDR2 reads FQGTGA. V was clipped by 4 bases and J by 0 bases, with 8 bases between them. CDR3 sequence: CASSSGPSTDTQYF. In nucleotides, the CDR3 is TGTGCCAGCAGCTCCGGTCCTAGCACAGATACGCAGTATTTT.

This clone has a handful of counts. The V and J genes are TRBV27 and TRBJ2-7; D is unclear. The CDR3 covers 13 residues. Between the trimmed V and J ends, which lost 3 bases and 0 bases, there was a span of 6 bases. From germline, CDR1 is MNHEY and CDR2 SMNVEV (reference sequence). CDR3 nucleotides: TGTGCCAGCAGTTTCGGGTTCTCCTACGAGCAGTACTTC. Translating gives CASSFGFSYEQYF.

The V call is TRBV28, the J call TRBJ2-6, with a weak D call TRBD1 (6 bases). V lost 1 base and J lost 0, with 13 bases in between. CDR3 length: 18 residues. The germline gives CDR1 MDHEN, CDR2 SYDVKM. Here the CDR3 DNA reads TGTGCCAGCAGTTTATACGGACAGTGGCACTCTGGGGCCAACGTCCTGACTTTC. Encoded protein: CASSLYGQWHSGANVLTF. Complete variable domain (other parts from reference TRBV28 and TRBJ2-6): DVKVTQSSRYLVKRTGEKVFLECVQDMDHENMFWYRQDPGLGLRLIYFSYDVKMKEKGDIPEGYSVSREKKERFSLILESASTNQTSMYLCASSLYGQWHSGANVLTFGAGSRLTVL.

The chain combines TRBV9 with TRBJ2-7; D is perhaps TRBD2 (6 bases). Germline lookup yields CDR1 SGDLS and CDR2 YYNGEE. The CDR3 has 15 amino acids. Trimming left V 0 bases short and J 0 bases short, with 10 bases between. CDR3 residues: CASSVGGLNSYEQYF. In nucleotides, the CDR3 is TGTGCCAGCAGCGTAGGGGGACTTAACTCCTACGAGCAGTACTTC.

This chain joins TRBV11-2 and TRBJ1-6, with D hard to call. The V end lost 4 bases, the J end lost 8 bases, and 15 bases lay between the germline ends. The CDR3 length is 15 residues. The germline CDR1 and CDR2 sequences are SGHAT and FQNNGV. The CDR3 DNA is TGTGCCAGCAGCTCTGGACTTCGACTCGATTCACCCCTCCACTTT. Protein sequence: CASSSGLRLDSPLHF.

The rearrangement links TRBV5-1 to TRBJ2-1, with 7 bases identical to TRBD2. Unmatched junction bases numbered 14, after V lost 0 bases and J lost 5 bases. CDR3 length equals 18 residues. Germline V gene data show CDR1 as SGHRS and CDR2 as YFSETQ. CDR3 loop: CASSLDGSLAEADNEQFF. The CDR3, as DNA: TGCGCCAGCAGCTTGGATGGGTCCCTAGCGGAGGCGGACAATGAGCAGTTCTTC.

This clone was recorded once. DNA of the CDR3: TGTGCCAGCAGCTCTACGGGACAGGGTATTGAAGCTTTCTTT. It is translated as CASSSTGQGIEAFF. The chain combines TRBV5-4 with TRBJ1-1; 9 positions agree with TRBD1. Germline values: CDR1 SGHNT, CDR2 YYREEE (reference sequence). V lost 3 bases and J lost 7; bases outside the gene matches: 7. This CDR3 region has 14 residues.

The chain carries TRBV18 and TRBJ1-2; D is possibly TRBD1 (6 bases). CDR3 length: 16 residues. Germline V gene lookup returns CDR1 KGHSH and CDR2 LQKENI. V was clipped by 6 bases and J by 5 bases, with 22 bases between them. As DNA, the CDR3 is TGTGCCAGCTCCACCGCTTTGTCAGGGGCCAGTTATGGCTACACCTTC. Amino acid sequence: CASSTALSGASYGYTF.

The V and J genes are TRBV27 and TRBJ2-3, with 10 positions matching TRBD2. This CDR3 has 16 residues. Trimming cost V 1 base and J 2 bases; bases outside gene matches: 3. The germline V gene encodes CDR1 MNHEY and CDR2 SMNVEV (reference sequence). The DNA of the CDR3 is TGTGCCAGCAGTTTATTTAGCGGGGGGTTCACAGATACGCAGTATTTT. It specifies CASSLFSGGFTDTQYF.

The chain has TRBV7-3 and TRBJ2-3, with D unresolved. This CDR3 is 14 amino acids long. V was cut by 2 bases and J by 2 bases, with 8 bases left in between. Germline V CDR1 and CDR2: SGHTA, FQGTGA. The CDR3 region has the DNA TGTGCCAGCAGCTTAGGTGGGCACACAGATACGCAGTATTTT. Encoded protein: CASSLGGHTDTQYF.

This sequence joins TRBV28 and TRBJ1-5; D may be TRBD1 (5 bases). Germline values: CDR1 MDHEN, CDR2 SYDVKM. The germline V and J ends were trimmed by 2 bases and 6 bases, with 8 bases remaining between them. The CDR3 sequence is 13 residues long. CDR3 coding DNA: TGTGCCAGCAGTTTACGGGGGAGTCAGCCCCAGCATTTT. It specifies CASSLRGSQPQHF.

This clone is a singleton in its sample. This chain joins TRBV18 and TRBJ1-1; possible D gene TRBD1, 5 bases. V lost 3 bases, J lost 0 bases, and 11 bases lay in between. The CDR3 totals 15 residues. Germline CDR1 KGHSH, CDR2 LQKENI. The CDR3 loop is CASSPRVPVNTEAFF. Written as DNA, the CDR3 is TGTGCCAGCTCACCCAGGGTTCCGGTGAACACTGAAGCTTTCTTT.

The chain is built from TRBV4-3 and TRBJ1-2, with D maybe TRBD1 (6 bases). The V and J ends lost 5 bases and 4 bases respectively, with 11 bases between them. CDR3 length equals 13 residues. CDR1 LGHNA and CDR2 YSLEER come from the germline V gene. CDR3 protein: CASSSGHRYGYTF. CDR3 bases: TGCGCCAGCAGCTCGGGACACCGCTATGGCTACACCTTC.

J is TRBJ2-1 and V is TRBV7-3; 8 bases are a match to TRBD2. Unmatched junction bases numbered 16, after V lost 5 bases and J lost 7 bases. The CDR3 runs to 17 residues. From germline, CDR1 is SGHTA and CDR2 FQGTGA. The DNA of the CDR3 is TGTGCCAGCAGCCCATACCGGGGGGGGCTAGCGACGAATGAGCAGTTCTTC. Its translation: CASSPYRGGLATNEQFF.

CDR3 protein: CASSAGQAANEKLFF. CDR3 DNA sequence: TGTGCCAGCAGCGCGGGACAGGCGGCTAATGAAAAACTGTTTTTT. J is TRBJ1-4 and V is TRBV9; 8 bases match TRBD1. Germline trimming cut 3 bases from V and 3 bases from J; bases unmatched to any gene: 4. The CDR3 covers 15 residues. In germline, CDR1 is SGDLS, CDR2 YYNGEE. Full variable domain (missing parts from reference TRBV9 and TRBJ1-4): DSGVTQTPKHLITATGQRVTLRCSPRSGDLSVYWYQQSLDQGLQFLIQYYNGEERAKGNILERFSAQQFPDLHSELNLSSLELGDSALYFCASSAGQAANEKLFFGSGTQLSVL.

This chain links TRBV6-2 or TRBV6-3 with TRBJ2-3; 8 bases are a match to TRBD1. The V gene's germline CDR1 is MNHEY and CDR2 SVGEGT. The CDR3 sequence is 15 residues long. Unmatched junction bases numbered 7, after V lost 6 bases and J lost 2 bases. The DNA for the CDR3 is TGTGCCAGCAGCCAACAGGGGGTTGACACAGATACGCAGTATTTT. Translated, it gives CASSQQGVDTDTQYF.

This clone is a singleton in its sample. The rearrangement links TRBV11-2 to TRBJ2-5; maybe TRBD2 (6 bases). This CDR3 region has 14 residues. V dropped 5 bases and J dropped 0 bases, with 10 bases sitting between them. In germline, CDR1 is SGHAT, CDR2 FQNNGV. CDR3 DNA sequence: TGTGCCAGCAGCGCCGGGACTTACCAAGAGACCCAGTACTTC. The encoded protein is CASSAGTYQETQYF.

The CDR3 spells CASSPQTGRNTEAFF. CDR3 nucleotides: TGTGCCAGCTCACCACAGACAGGCCGAAACACTGAAGCTTTCTTT. The gene calls are TRBV18 and TRBJ1-1, with D possibly being TRBD1 (6 bases). CDR1 KGHSH and CDR2 LQKENI come from the germline V gene. CDR3 length: 15 amino acids. V dropped 1 base and J dropped 2 bases, with 11 bases sitting between them.